This TCR beta chain was identified during a study of blood T cell repertoires in COVID-19. For the study at large: The cDNA or gDNA used as material had been derived from T cells, B-cell-depleted T cells, or PBMCs.

The protocol was immunoSEQ multiplex PCR, while the TCRdb copy is restricted to in-frame clones and leaves out a portion. There are around 100,000 clones in the sample; 80% to 90% occur only once, and around 9.4% lies in the top ten. V dropped 5 bases and J dropped 0 bases, with 8 bases sitting between them. Germline lookup yields CDR1 MDHEN and CDR2 SYDVKM. This CDR3 has 13 residues. In its sample, this clone was seen once. This receptor was taken from a man between 40 and 49 years old with active or convalescent COVID-19. The sequencing input was peripheral blood. This sequence joins TRBV28 and TRBJ2-7; D is uncertain. The CDR3: CASSTDNSYEQYF. The CDR3 coding sequence is TGTGCCAGCAGTACCGACAACTCCTACGAGCAGTACTTC.